This T cell receptor beta chain originates from a study of identical twins. Study-level points and caveats: Clonotypes of the beta chain that were abundant in cord blood carried fewer insertions (memory repertoires showed none). With monozygotic twins, out-of-frame TCR alpha sharing exceeded what models estimated. The same donors were not followed; conclusions instead depended on cross-sectional statistical analysis.

TCRdb independently ran MiXCR on the 5' RACE reads; one entry per CDR3 protein. The sample consists of just over 450,000 distinct CDR3 sequences, 14% of them appearing once. CDR1 LGHDT and CDR2 YNNKEL come from the germline V gene (reference sequence). The length of the CDR3 is 13 residues. The ends were cut back, 5 bases at V and 5 bases at J, with 9 bases in the middle. The table lists this clonotype with many counts. The antigen is undetermined. This sample also belongs to another study, concerning yellow fever vaccine responses in identical twins.

Sample: CD4+ T cells sorted from blood. The V call is TRBV3-1, the J call TRBJ2-2; D is uncertain. The TCR was taken from a woman between 18 and 30 years old in good health. In nucleotides, the CDR3 is TGTGCCAGCAGCTCGAGTGGGACCGGGGAGCTGTTTTTT. Translated: CASSSSGTGELFF.